Listed here is a single T cell receptor (beta chain). The source of the sample is a study of blood T cell repertoires in COVID-19. Whole-study context: The origin of the acute and convalescent COVID-19 samples was the United States, Italy and Spain.

Assay: immunoSEQ multiplex PCR; the TCRdb copy retains only in-frame clones and omits some. The repertoire holds about 110,000 clones, with roughly 80% as singletons. CDR1 and CDR2 from the germline V gene are MDHEN and SYDVKM. V lost 7 bases and J lost 12; bases outside the gene matches: 6. This CDR3 contains 11 residues. The origin of this receptor is a man over 45 with acute or convalescent COVID-19. The sample consisted of peripheral blood. V is TRBV28 and J is TRBJ2-7; 10 bases are a match to TRBD1. The CDR3 DNA is TGTGCCAGCATCGGACAGGGGGAGTGGTACTTC. Its translation is CASIGQGEWYF.